This T cell receptor beta chain was retrieved from a study of graft-versus-host responses after intestinal transplantation. At the level of the study: Every one of the recipients received anti-thymocyte globulin induction and afterwards took tacrolimus and steroids for about 3 years.

This clone appeared a single time. Produced via immunoSEQ multiplex PCR; TCRdb's table is partial and in-frame only. The sample holds over 10,000 clones; roughly 93% are singletons and the top ten take approximately 4.4%. The CDR3 is 14 residues long. V was cut by 6 bases and J by 6 bases, with 18 bases left in between. Germline lookup yields CDR1 MNHEY and CDR2 SMNVEV (reference sequence). The sequencing used PBMCs, collected 1032 days after intestinal transplantation. The source of this sequence is a human patient who received an intestinal transplant, so some T cells may come from the graft donor. The rearrangement links TRBV27 to TRBJ2-7; D not resolved. As DNA, the CDR3 is TGTGCCAGCAGACCAACGGCCACGCTTCGCGAGCAGTACTTC. Translating it yields CASRPTATLREQYF.